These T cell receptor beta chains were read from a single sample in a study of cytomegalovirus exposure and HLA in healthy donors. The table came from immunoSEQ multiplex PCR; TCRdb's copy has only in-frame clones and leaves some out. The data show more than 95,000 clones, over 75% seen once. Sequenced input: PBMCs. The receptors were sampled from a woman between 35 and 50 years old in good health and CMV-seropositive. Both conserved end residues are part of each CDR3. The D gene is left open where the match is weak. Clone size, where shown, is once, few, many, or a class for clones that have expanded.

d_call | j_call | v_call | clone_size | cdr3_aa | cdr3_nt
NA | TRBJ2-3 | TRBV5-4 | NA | CASSLWLDITDTQYF | TGTGCCAGCAGCTTGTGGCTAGATATAACAGATACGCAGTATTTT
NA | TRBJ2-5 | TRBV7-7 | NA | CASSLGGAQYF | TGTGCTAGCAGCTTGGGCGGGGCCCAGTACTTC
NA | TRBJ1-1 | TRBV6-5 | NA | CASSYSRQKGNTEAFF | TGTGCCAGCAGTTACTCCCGACAGAAGGGGAACACTGAAGCTTTCTTT
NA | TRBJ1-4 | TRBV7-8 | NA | CASGGGPNEKLFF | TGTGCCAGCGGGGGGGGGCCTAATGAAAAACTGTTTTTT
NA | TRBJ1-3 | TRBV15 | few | CATSRGLEIGNTIYF | TGTGCCACCAGCAGGGGCTTGGAAATAGGAAACACCATATATTTT
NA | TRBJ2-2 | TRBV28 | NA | CASSDLDRNTGELFF | TGTGCCAGCAGTGATCTGGACAGAAACACCGGGGAGCTGTTTTTT
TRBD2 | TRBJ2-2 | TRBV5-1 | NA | CASSPIAGDTGELFF | TGCGCCAGCAGCCCGATAGCGGGAGATACCGGGGAGCTGTTTTTT
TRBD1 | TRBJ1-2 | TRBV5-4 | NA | CASSPDRAGGYTF | TGTGCCAGCAGCCCCGACAGGGCGGGTGGCTACACCTTC
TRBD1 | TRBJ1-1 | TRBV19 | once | CASSFSDPGGWTEAFF | TGTGCCAGTAGTTTCTCGGACCCAGGGGGTTGGACTGAAGCTTTCTTT
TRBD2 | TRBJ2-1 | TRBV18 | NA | CASSLSGSLINEQFF | TGTGCCAGCTCACTTAGCGGGAGTTTGATCAATGAGCAGTTCTTC
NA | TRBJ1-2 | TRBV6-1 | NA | CASINTNYGYTF | TGTGCCAGCATCAACACTAACTATGGCTACACCTTC
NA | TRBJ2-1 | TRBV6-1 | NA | CASSELGSSYNEQFF | TGTGCCAGCAGTGAACTCGGGAGCTCCTACAATGAGCAGTTCTTC
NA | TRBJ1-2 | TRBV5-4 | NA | CASSLDTGYNYGYTF | TGTGCCAGCAGCTTGGATACGGGTTACAACTATGGCTACACCTTC
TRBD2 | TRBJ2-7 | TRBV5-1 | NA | CASRRTSGTYEQYF | TGCGCCAGTCGAAGGACTAGCGGGACCTACGAGCAGTACTTC
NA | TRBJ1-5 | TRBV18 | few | CASSPPGGRQPQHF | TGTGCCAGCTCACCACCAGGGGGACGCCAGCCCCAGCATTTT
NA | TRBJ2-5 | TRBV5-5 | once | CASSSQRSQIQETQYF | TGTGCCAGCAGCTCTCAGCGGTCCCAAATCCAAGAGACCCAGTACTTC
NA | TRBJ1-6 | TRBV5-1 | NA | CASSLAPGSYNSPLHF | TGCGCCAGCAGCTTGGCCCCGGGGTCCTATAATTCACCCCTCCACTTT
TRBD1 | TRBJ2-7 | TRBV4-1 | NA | CASSRTGDYEQYF | TGCGCCAGCAGTCGGACAGGGGACTACGAGCAGTACTTC
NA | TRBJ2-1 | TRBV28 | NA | CASSFVRGRLGKQFF | TGTGCCAGCAGTTTTGTCAGGGGGAGGTTGGGGAAGCAGTTCTTC
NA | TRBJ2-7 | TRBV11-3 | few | CASSLMQSYEQYF | TGTGCCAGCAGCTTAATGCAGTCCTACGAGCAGTACTTC
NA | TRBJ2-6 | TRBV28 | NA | CASSLDDFFSGANVLTF | TGTGCCAGCAGTTTAGACGACTTCTTCTCTGGGGCCAATGTCCTGACTTTC
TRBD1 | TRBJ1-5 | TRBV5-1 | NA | CASSPTGSNQPQHF | TGCGCCAGCAGCCCGACAGGGAGCAATCAGCCCCAGCATTTT
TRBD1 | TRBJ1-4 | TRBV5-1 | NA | CASSWRDSYATNEKLFF | TGCGCCAGCAGCTGGCGGGACAGTTACGCAACTAATGAAAAACTGTTTTTT
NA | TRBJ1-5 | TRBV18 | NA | CASSLLVGYQPQHF | TGTGCCAGCTCACTCCTAGTAGGTTATCAGCCCCAGCATTTT
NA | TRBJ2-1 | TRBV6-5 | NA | CASSYDGGYNEQFF | TGTGCCAGCAGTTATGATGGGGGGTACAATGAGCAGTTCTTC
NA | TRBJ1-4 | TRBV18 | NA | CASSPDDSINEKLFF | TGTGCCAGCTCACCGGATGACAGTATAAATGAAAAACTGTTTTTT
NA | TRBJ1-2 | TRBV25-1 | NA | CATERNYGYTF | TGTGCTACTGAAAGAAACTATGGCTACACCTTC
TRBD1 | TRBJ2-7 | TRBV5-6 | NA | CASSLGQGASGYEQYF | TGTGCCAGCAGCTTGGGACAGGGGGCTTCTGGATACGAGCAGTACTTC
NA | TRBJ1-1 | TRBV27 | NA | CASSSPQGPTEAFF | TGTGCCAGCAGTTCTCCCCAGGGTCCCACTGAAGCTTTCTTT
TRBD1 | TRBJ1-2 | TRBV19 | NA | CASFTGVYGYTF | TGTGCCAGCTTTACAGGGGTCTATGGCTACACCTTC
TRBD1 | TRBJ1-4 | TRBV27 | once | CASSPPGQGWEKLFF | TGTGCCAGCAGTCCACCGGGACAGGGGTGGGAAAAACTGTTTTTT
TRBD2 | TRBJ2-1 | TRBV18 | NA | CASSTTPGLAGGPNEQFF | TGTGCCAGCTCTACCACCCCCGGCCTAGCGGGAGGGCCCAATGAGCAGTTCTTC
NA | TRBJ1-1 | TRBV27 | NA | CASSHRAASTEAFF | TGTGCCAGCAGTCACAGGGCGGCCAGCACTGAAGCTTTCTTT
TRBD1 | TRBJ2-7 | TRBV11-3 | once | CASSLLQGPLYEQYF | TGTGCCAGCAGCTTACTACAGGGGCCCCTCTACGAGCAGTACTTC
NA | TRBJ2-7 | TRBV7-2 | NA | CASSLEGGWSPRPYEQYF | TGTGCCAGCAGCTTAGAGGGAGGATGGTCTCCCAGACCCTACGAGCAGTACTTC
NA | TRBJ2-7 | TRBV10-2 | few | CASSEDLGLYEQYF | TGCGCCAGCAGTGAAGACTTAGGATTGTACGAGCAGTACTTC